These T cell receptor beta chains were read from a single sample in a study of metastatic and nonmetastatic thyroid tumors. TCRdb re-called the PCR reads via MiXCR. Found here are 30,000 to 35,000 clones, 25% to 30% of them singletons; the top ten hold approximately 7.8%. Input material: blood. All receptors derive from a female donor with papillary thyroid cancer or a benign thyroid nodule (not recorded which). Some clones in this sample may be carry-over from other donors' samples. Each CDR3 is given with its conserved first and last residue. A D gene is named only where the DNA matches it firmly.

D	V	J	CDR3
.	TRBV18	TRBJ1-1	CASSPFSAVNTEAFF
TRBD2	TRBV6-2/TRBV6-3	TRBJ2-3	CASTTSGSNTDTQYF
.	TRBV11-2	TRBJ2-3	CASSLGDADTQYF
TRBD1	TRBV18	TRBJ1-5	CASSPRQGASNQPQHF
.	TRBV9	TRBJ2-5	CASSAEVDWTQQETQYF
.	TRBV6-1	TRBJ1-6	CASKTIVYNSPLHF
TRBD1	TRBV5-1	TRBJ2-3	CSSSLVDRGRLDTQYF
.	TRBV28	TRBJ2-3	CDSRDERGMEDTQYF
.	TRBV24-1	TRBJ1-2	CATSDSQGSYFYTF
TRBD2	TRBV4-1	TRBJ2-3	CASSQVSRGGHGAQYF
.	TRBV5-4	TRBJ2-3	CASSSRDFEDTQYF
.	TRBV11-2	TRBJ2-1	CASSHDCTANNEQFF
.	TRBV12-3/TRBV12-4	TRBJ2-7	CASSPSGLREQYF
.	TRBV27	TRBJ2-1	CASSPSLDGYNEQFF
.	TRBV5-4	TRBJ1-2	CASSWTATNYGYTF
.	TRBV11-2	TRBJ2-6	CASSAAPTSPGANVLTF
.	TRBV11-2	TRBJ2-3	CASSLWTARYTDTQYF
.	TRBV15	TRBJ1-4	CATSRLGGNEKLFF
.	TRBV20-1	TRBJ2-7	CSARTGTYEQYF
.	TRBV7-6	TRBJ1-5	CASSLTGSNQPQHF